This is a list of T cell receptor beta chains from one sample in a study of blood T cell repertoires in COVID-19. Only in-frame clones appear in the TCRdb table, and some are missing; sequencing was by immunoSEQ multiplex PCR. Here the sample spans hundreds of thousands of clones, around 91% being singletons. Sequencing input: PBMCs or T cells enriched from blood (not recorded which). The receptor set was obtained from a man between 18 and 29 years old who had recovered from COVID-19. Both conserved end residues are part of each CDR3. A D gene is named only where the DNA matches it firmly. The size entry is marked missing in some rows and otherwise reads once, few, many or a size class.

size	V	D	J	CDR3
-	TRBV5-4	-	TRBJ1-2	CASSFRGNYGYTF
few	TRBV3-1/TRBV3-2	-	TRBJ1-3	CASSQVQSGNTIYF
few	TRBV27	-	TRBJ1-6	CASSPQDTWSPLHF
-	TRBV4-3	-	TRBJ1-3	CASSQSNARVSGNTIYF
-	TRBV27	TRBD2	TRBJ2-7	CASSFPPGLGFHEQYF
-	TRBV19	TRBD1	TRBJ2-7	CASSLWSFFTGAPYEQYF
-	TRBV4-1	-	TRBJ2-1	CASSQDPSSRNNEQFF
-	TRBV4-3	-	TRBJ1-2	CASSQVGGGYTF
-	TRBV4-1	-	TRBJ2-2	CASSKPGLYTGELFF
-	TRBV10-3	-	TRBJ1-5	CAISPTGGVSNQPQHF
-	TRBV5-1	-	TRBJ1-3	CASSLMGAKGNTIYF
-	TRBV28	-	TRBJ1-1	CASRLGDTEAFF
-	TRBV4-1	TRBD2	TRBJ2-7	CASSLLAGGTSEQYF
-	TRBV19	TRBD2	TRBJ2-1	CASTHGTRSYNEQFF
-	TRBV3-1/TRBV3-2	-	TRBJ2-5	CASSQGAKETQYF
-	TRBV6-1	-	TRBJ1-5	CASSDRYNQPQHF
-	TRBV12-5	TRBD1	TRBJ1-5	CASGLASKGASYRAVIINQPQHF
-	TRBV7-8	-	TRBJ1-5	CASSLWGRDDQPQHF
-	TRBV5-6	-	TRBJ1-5	CASSFWTPNQPQHF
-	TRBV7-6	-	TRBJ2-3	CASSRQGHSTDTQYF
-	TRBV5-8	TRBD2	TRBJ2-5	CASSWTSGETQYF
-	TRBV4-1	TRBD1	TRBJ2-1	CASSQEEIGQGSYNEQFF
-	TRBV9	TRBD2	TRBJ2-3	CASSVVAGATSTDTQYF
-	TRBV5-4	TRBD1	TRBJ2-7	CASSQDRSSYEQYF
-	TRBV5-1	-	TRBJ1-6	CASSLLDSRNSPLHF
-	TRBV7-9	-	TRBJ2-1	CASSLGTIRVGEQFF
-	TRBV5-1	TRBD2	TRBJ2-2	CASSRTGTSGTGELFF
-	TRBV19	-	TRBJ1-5	CASSTSGAPSNQPQHF
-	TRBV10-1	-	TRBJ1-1	CASSDHHTEAFF
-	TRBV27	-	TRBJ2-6	CASSLSSLRANVLTF
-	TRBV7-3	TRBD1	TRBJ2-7	CANPRDRGDYEQYF
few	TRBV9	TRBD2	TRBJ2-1	CASSPPNSGRAGNEQFF
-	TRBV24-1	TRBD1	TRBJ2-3	CATSRGGSGTDTQYF
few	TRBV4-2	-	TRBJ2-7	CASSLQGEGLVTEQYF
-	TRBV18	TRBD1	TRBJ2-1	CASSLPGQGSFGDEQFF
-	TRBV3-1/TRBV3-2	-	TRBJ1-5	CASSQGQGGQPQHF
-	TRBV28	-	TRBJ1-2	CASFFTGVNYGYTF
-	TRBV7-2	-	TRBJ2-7	CASSLAGGVEQYF
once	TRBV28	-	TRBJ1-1	CASSLWANTEAFF
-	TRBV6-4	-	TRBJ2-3	CASSVQGAGTDTQYF
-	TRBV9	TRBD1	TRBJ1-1	CASSAGDTGGGRTEAFF